Below, 23 T cell receptor beta chains from the same sample are listed, as sequenced in a study of beta chain features in type 1 diabetes. The investigators reverse transcribed all of the isolated RNA, so they sequenced expressed TCRB transcripts. Clones were sequenced by immunoSEQ multiplex PCR, and TCRdb holds only the in-frame ones, with some missing. Of fewer than 500,000 clones in the sample, approximately 15% were seen once. Sequenced sample: naive CD4+ T cells from blood. All receptors derive from a man aged 25-45 years in good health.

This clone was recorded a few times. The chain employs TRBV5-1 and TRBJ2-3, with TRBD2 matching 10 bases. The trim removed 4 bases at V and 3 bases at J, leaving 11 bases unmatched. The CDR3 consists of 17 residues. CDR1 is SGHRS, CDR2 YFSETQ, per germline. The CDR3 loop is CASSMDAGLAKTDTQYF. The CDR3 DNA follows: TGCGCCAGCAGCATGGACGCGGGACTAGCGAAAACAGATACGCAGTATTTT. Full variable domain (outside the CDR3, taken from reference TRBV5-1 and TRBJ2-3): KAGVTQTPRYLIKTRGQQVTLSCSPISGHRSVSWYQQTPGQGLQFLFEYFSETQRNKGNFPGRFSGRQFSNSRSEMNVSTLELGDSALYLCASSMDAGLAKTDTQYFGPGTRLTVL.

The V call is TRBV27, the J call TRBJ2-1; TRBD2 aligns across 7 bases. After removal of 3 bases from V and 14 bases from J, the junction contained 13 bases not matched to a gene. Germline V gives CDR1 MNHEY, CDR2 SMNVEV (reference sequence). The CDR3 contains 14 residues. In nucleotides, the CDR3 is TGTGCCAGCAGTTTGAAGGCTAGCGGTCCGAGGGAGTTCTTC. Its protein is CASSLKASGPREFF.

This clone occurred a few times. This chain uses TRBV4-2 with TRBJ2-1; 10 bases agree with TRBD1. The CDR3 is 15 residues long. Germline V gives CDR1 LGHNA, CDR2 YNFKEQ. V shed 2 bases and J 6 bases; nucleotides not matched to a gene: 4. CDR3 sequence (DNA): TGTGCCAGCAGCCAACGACAGGGGGCCGTCAATGAGCAGTTCTTC. Protein product: CASSQRQGAVNEQFF.

The V and J genes are TRBV2 and TRBJ2-1; tentatively, D is TRBD2 (7 bases). CDR1 and CDR2 from the germline V gene are SNHLY and FYNNEI. Trimming cost V 8 bases and J 1 base, with 12 bases left between them. The CDR3 is 14 amino acids. In DNA, the CDR3 is TGTGCCAGCCTGCGGGGGACATCCTACAATGAGCAGTTCTTC. It encodes CASLRGTSYNEQFF.

This clone has a handful of counts. The V gene is TRBV2, the J gene TRBJ1-5; TRBD1 might be the D (5 bases). This CDR3 is built from 15 residues. Germline assignment: CDR1 SNHLY and CDR2 FYNNEI. Deletions cut 6 bases from V and 0 bases from J, with 12 bases between. The CDR3 protein is CASRETDNSNQPQHF. CDR3 DNA sequence: TGTGCCAGCAGAGAGACAGACAATAGCAATCAGCCCCAGCATTTT.

The V call is TRBV7-2, the J call TRBJ2-7; D gene uncertain. The V and J ends lost 1 base and 2 bases respectively, with 3 bases between them. The germline CDR1 and CDR2 sequences are SGHTA and FQGNSA. The CDR3 runs to 12 residues. CDR3 sequence reads: CASSLEAYEQYF. The CDR3 DNA sequence: TGTGCCAGCAGCTTAGAGGCCTACGAGCAGTACTTC.

This clone was seen more than once but under ten times. The chain is built from TRBV5-1 and TRBJ2-3; D is undetermined. V lost 7 bases, J lost 1 base, and 13 bases lay in between. Germline loops: CDR1 SGHRS, CDR2 YFSETQ. This CDR3 has 14 amino acids. DNA for the CDR3: TGCGCCAGCGAACCAAATGGGGGCACAGATACGCAGTATTTT. Translated: CASEPNGGTDTQYF.

The chain joins TRBV7-2 to TRBJ1-2, with D unresolved. V lost 3 bases and J 0 bases, leaving 8 bases between the germline ends. The germline V gene encodes CDR1 SGHTA and CDR2 FQGNSA. This CDR3 has 14 amino acids. The CDR3 reads CASSLQLANYGYTF. The CDR3 bases are TGTGCCAGCAGCTTGCAGCTGGCTAACTATGGCTACACCTTC.

The table lists this clone with a few counts. The DNA of the CDR3 is TGTGCCAGCAGCTCTACCCAACCCCCAGATACGCAGTATTTT. As protein: CASSSTQPPDTQYF. This rearrangement joins TRBV7-2 to TRBJ2-3; D is undetermined. Germline-derived CDR1 and CDR2 are SGHTA and FQGNSA. The CDR3 consists of 14 residues. V was shortened by 4 bases and J by 4 bases, with 12 bases between the two germline ends.

This clone occurred a few times. The V gene is TRBV7-2, the J gene TRBJ2-1, with D hard to call. V lost 2 bases and J 7 bases, leaving 9 bases between the germline ends. Germline assignment: CDR1 SGHTA and CDR2 FQGNSA. The CDR3 runs to 13 residues. CDR3 sequence reads: CASSLSLMNEQFF. The CDR3, as DNA: TGTGCCAGCAGCTTATCTTTGATGAATGAGCAGTTCTTC.

In its sample, this clone was seen many times. The chain is built from TRBV4-3 and TRBJ2-7; 9 nucleotides align to TRBD2. The ends lost 1 base at V and 4 bases at J; junction bases unmatched: 5. The CDR3 extends over 15 amino acids. Germline V gene lookup returns CDR1 LGHNA and CDR2 YSLEER. CDR3 sequence: CASSQVLAGMYEQYF. As DNA, the CDR3 is TGCGCCAGCAGCCAAGTCCTAGCGGGGATGTACGAGCAGTACTTC.

This clone was observed a few times. It may be a read error: a sequence one base away is much more abundant. Other DNA sequences in the sample encode the same CDR3. J is TRBJ2-5 and V is TRBV7-9; unclear D gene. This CDR3 is 11 amino acids long. CDR1 SEHNR and CDR2 FQNEAQ come from the germline V gene (reference sequence). Trimming removed 4 bases at V and 3 bases at J, with 3 bases between. The CDR3 region is CASSSEETQYF. The CDR3 nucleotides are TGTGCCAGCAGCTCCGAAGAGACCCAGTACTTC.

Remarks on this clone: Other nucleotide sequences from this sample produce the same CDR3. The chain has TRBV29-1 and TRBJ2-5; D is ambiguous. V was cut by 6 bases and J by 5 bases, with 13 bases left in between. Looked up from germline, CDR1 is SQVTM and CDR2 is ANQGSEA. The CDR3 spans 12 residues. The CDR3 here is CSVVLVAETQYF. The DNA of the CDR3 is TGCAGCGTAGTCCTGGTGGCGGAGACCCAGTACTTC.

The V and J genes are TRBV29-1 and TRBJ2-7, with 7 nucleotides matching TRBD1. J gave up 3 bases and V 6 bases, and 5 bases lay outside the gene matches. CDR1 and CDR2 (germline): SQVTM, ANQGSEA. The CDR3 sequence is 12 residues long. CDR3 sequence (DNA): TGCAGCGTCGCAAGGACAGGCTACGAGCAGTACTTC. Protein sequence: CSVARTGYEQYF.

This clone was detected only a few times. This chain links TRBV7-2 with TRBJ2-5, with TRBD2 identical over 7 bases. V dropped 5 bases and J dropped 5; count of bases not matched to a gene: 5. There are 13 residues in the CDR3. The V gene's germline CDR1 is SGHTA and CDR2 FQGNSA. CDR3 bases: TGTGCCAGCAGCCCCAGCGGGGTGGAGACCCAGTACTTC. This codes for CASSPSGVETQYF.

This clone was recorded a few times. The V call is TRBV6-5, the J call TRBJ2-7; TRBD1 might be the D (5 bases). Trimming left V 0 bases short and J 12 bases short, with 15 bases between. This CDR3 spans 13 amino acids. From germline, CDR1 is MNHEY and CDR2 SVGAGI. The CDR3 DNA sequence: TGTGCCAGCAGTTACTCCAGAGACAGATTTCCGTACTTC. This encodes CASSYSRDRFPYF.

This clone turned up a few times. The gene calls are TRBV10-3 and TRBJ2-3, with D perhaps matching TRBD1 or TRBD2 (6 bases each). The V end was cut by 6 bases, the J end by 6 bases, with 22 bases between. CDR3 length equals 16 residues. Germline V gives CDR1 ENHRY, CDR2 SYGVKD. The CDR3, as DNA: TGTGCCATCAGGGCCCTGACAGGCGGCGGGGTTGATACGCAGTATTTT. It encodes CAIRALTGGGVDTQYF.

The V and J genes are TRBV2 and TRBJ2-1, with TRBD2 matching over 8 bases. The germline gives CDR1 SNHLY, CDR2 FYNNEI. The V segment lost 6 bases and the J segment 6 bases; nucleotides outside the gene matches: 10. The CDR3 is 15 amino acids. DNA of the CDR3: TGTGCCAGCAGGGTCTCGGGACTAGTAATCAATGAGCAGTTCTTC. As protein: CASRVSGLVINEQFF.

This clone has just a few counts. The rearrangement uses TRBV27 and TRBJ2-3, with D uncertain. The CDR3 loop spans 14 amino acids. Germline loops: CDR1 MNHEY, CDR2 SMNVEV (reference sequence). V dropped 5 bases and J dropped 4 bases, with 13 bases sitting between them. CDR3 amino acids: CASSAKTTPDTQYF. The DNA for the CDR3 is TGTGCCAGCAGTGCGAAAACCACTCCAGATACGCAGTATTTT.

This chain uses TRBV18 with TRBJ2-2; no clear D. The CDR3 spans 12 residues. V was trimmed by 4 bases and J by 6 bases, leaving 6 bases between them. Germline-derived CDR1 and CDR2 are KGHSH and LQKENI. CDR3 nucleotide sequence: TGTGCCAGCTCACTCCATCCCGGGGAGCTGTTTTTT. Translating it yields CASSLHPGELFF.

This clone was picked up a small number of times. Other DNA sequences in this sample translate to the same CDR3. The chain's CDR3 is CASSLAQSSYNEQFF. The CDR3 DNA follows: TGCGCCAGCAGCTTAGCGCAAAGCTCCTACAATGAGCAGTTCTTC. V is TRBV5-1 and J is TRBJ2-1; D ambiguous. The CDR3 length is 15 residues. Looked up from germline, CDR1 is SGHRS and CDR2 is YFSETQ. Trimming took 2 bases from V and 0 from J, leaving 9 bases between them.

V usage is TRBV5-4 and J usage is TRBJ2-1; 9 bases map to TRBD1. The germline V gene encodes CDR1 SGHNT and CDR2 YYREEE (reference sequence). The CDR3 has 15 amino acids. V shed 4 bases, J shed 6 bases, and the junction held 8 bases outside the gene matches. The DNA of the CDR3 is TGTGCCAGCAGCCTGAGACAGGGGGTCACCAATGAGCAGTTCTTC. Its translation is CASSLRQGVTNEQFF.

V usage is TRBV4-3 and J usage is TRBJ2-7; D is unresolved. V shed 6 bases and J shed 4 bases, with 7 bases lying between them. Germline values: CDR1 LGHNA, CDR2 YSLEER. The CDR3 covers 11 residues. The CDR3 DNA is TGCGCCAGCAGGACTGCGTACGAGCAGTACGTC. Translating gives CASRTAYEQYV.